Sequencing of this T cell receptor (beta chain) was carried out in a study of blood T cell repertoires in COVID-19. Study-level information: Italy, Spain and the United States were the sources of the convalescent and acute COVID-19 samples. The cDNA or gDNA used as material had been derived from T cells, B-cell-depleted T cells, or PBMCs.

Original methodology: Researchers report that nucleated cell counts were estimated from reference gene primer amplification. Using immunoSEQ multiplex PCR, the repertoire was profiled, and TCRdb retains in-frame clones only, with some absent. The DNA was the basis for D and trimming; V, J and clone size are from that table. The sample lists tens of thousands of clones, 81% seen once, with around 40% in the top ten. The germline V and J ends were trimmed by 2 bases and 1 base, with 9 bases remaining between them. Per the germline V gene, CDR1 is LGHDT and CDR2 is YNNKEL (reference sequence). The CDR3 has 15 residues.

The chain is built from TRBV3-1 (or the pseudogene TRBV3-2) and TRBJ2-1; D is unclear. This TCR was sampled from a man of 80 years or more with acute or convalescent COVID-19. The material sequenced was peripheral blood. CDR3 sequence reads: CASSQTVNSYNEQFF. CDR3 DNA: TGTGCCAGCAGCCAAACAGTTAATTCCTACAATGAGCAGTTCTTC.